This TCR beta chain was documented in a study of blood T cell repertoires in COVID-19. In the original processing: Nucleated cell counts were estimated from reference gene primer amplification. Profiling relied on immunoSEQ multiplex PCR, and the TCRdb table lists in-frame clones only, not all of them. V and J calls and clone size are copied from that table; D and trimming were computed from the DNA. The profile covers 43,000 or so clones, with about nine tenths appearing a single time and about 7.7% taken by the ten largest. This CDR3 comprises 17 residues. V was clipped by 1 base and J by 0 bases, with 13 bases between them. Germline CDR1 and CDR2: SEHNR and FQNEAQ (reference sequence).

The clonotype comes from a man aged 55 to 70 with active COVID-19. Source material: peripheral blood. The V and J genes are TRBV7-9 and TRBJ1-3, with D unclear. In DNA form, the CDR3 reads TGTGCCAGCAGCTTAGATGGCGGTCCGTCCTCTGGAAACACCATATATTTT. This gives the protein CASSLDGGPSSGNTIYF.